This entry lists 10 T cell receptor beta chains sequenced from one sample in a study of T-cell memory formation after mild COVID-19. TCRdb processed the 5' RACE reads anew with MiXCR; each CDR3 protein has one entry. Here the sample spans about 200,000 distinct CDR3 sequences, approximately 16% being singletons. The source material was PBMCs or a T cell subset sorted from them (not recorded which). These receptors all come from an adult woman who had mild COVID-19 (a few samples of this study predate the infection). Cell type and time point are not known.

This clonotype appeared many times. This rearrangement joins TRBV7-9 to TRBJ2-7, with 8 bases aligning to TRBD1. Germline-derived CDR1 and CDR2 are SEHNR and FQNEAQ (reference sequence). Germline trimming cut 0 bases from V and 6 bases from J; bases unmatched to any gene: 4. The CDR3 is made up of 14 amino acids. The DNA for the CDR3 is TGTGCCAGCAGCTTAGCGCTCGGGACAGGCGAGCAGTACTTC. Translated: CASSLALGTGEQYF.

J is TRBJ2-7 and V is TRBV2, with 10 bases aligning to TRBD1. Per germline, CDR1 SNHLY and CDR2 FYNNEI. The length of the CDR3 is 13 residues. J was trimmed by 3 bases and V by 7 bases; bases with no gene match: 3. CDR3 coding DNA: TGTGCCAGCACCCGGGACAGGGGCTACGAGCAGTACTTC. This translates into CASTRDRGYEQYF.

The genes are TRBV6-2 or TRBV6-3 and TRBJ2-7, with D possibly TRBD2 on 6 matching bases. The CDR3 is made up of 13 amino acids. Germline V gene data show CDR1 as MNHEY and CDR2 as SVGEGT. Trimming took off 10 bases at V and 5 bases at J, with 18 bases between the two ends. The CDR3 protein is CATSRDWGDEQYF. Written as DNA, the CDR3 is TGTGCCACCAGCCGGGATTGGGGGGACGAGCAGTACTTC.

This clonotype has just a few counts. CDR3 loop: CASSLAGGPSGTQYF. The DNA for the CDR3 is TGTGCCAGCAGCTTAGCGGGAGGGCCAAGTGGGACCCAGTACTTC. The chain carries TRBV7-3 and TRBJ2-5; 9 bases align to TRBD2. Trimming took 2 bases from V and 7 from J; bases not matched to a gene: 8. The germline CDR1 and CDR2 sequences are SGHTA and FQGTGA. There are 15 residues in the CDR3.

The chain recombines TRBV5-1 with TRBJ2-1; D gene unclear. CDR3 size: 13 residues. V was shortened by 1 base and J by 4 bases, with 6 bases between the two germline ends. Germline CDR1 and CDR2: SGHRS and YFSETQ. The CDR3: CASSLTAYNEQFF. The CDR3 DNA reads TGCGCCAGCAGCTTGACAGCTTACAATGAGCAGTTCTTC. Full variable domain (rest looked up from reference TRBV5-1 and TRBJ2-1): KAGVTQTPRYLIKTRGQQVTLSCSPISGHRSVSWYQQTPGQGLQFLFEYFSETQRNKGNFPGRFSGRQFSNSRSEMNVSTLELGDSALYLCASSLTAYNEQFFGPGTRLTVL.

This clonotype came up a few times. This chain joins TRBV14 and TRBJ2-1; D may be TRBD1 or TRBD2 (7 bases each). Per the germline V gene, CDR1 is SGHDN and CDR2 is FVKESK. CDR3 length: 14 residues. V was clipped by 4 bases and J by 2 bases, with 9 bases between them. The CDR3, as DNA: TGTGCCAGCAGCCCAGGGGGGGCCTACAATGAGCAGTTCTTC. Its translation is CASSPGGAYNEQFF.

V is TRBV5-1 and J is TRBJ2-7; 10 bases are shared with TRBD2. Germline CDR1 is SGHRS and CDR2 is YFSETQ. This CDR3 region has 14 residues. With V trimmed by 3 bases and J by 4 bases, 4 bases remained unmatched. CDR3 sequence: CASSSLAGEYEQYF. In nucleotides, the CDR3 is TGCGCCAGCAGCTCCCTAGCGGGAGAATACGAGCAGTACTTC.

This clonotype appeared a few times. The chain recombines TRBV7-6 with TRBJ2-5; possible D gene TRBD2, 5 bases. The CDR3 consists of 16 residues. Trimming shortened V by 0 bases and J by 5 bases, and 16 bases separated the two germline ends. Germline V CDR1 and CDR2: SGHVS, FNYEAQ. The CDR3, as DNA: TGTGCCAGCAGCTTAGCGGGGATGAGACGCGGGGAGACCCAGTACTTC. Its protein product is CASSLAGMRRGETQYF.

This clonotype was counted a few times. One end of the junction varies from germline; a read error may be responsible. The genes are TRBV5-1 and TRBJ1-4; D gene unclear. Germline CDR1 is SGHRS and CDR2 is YFSETQ. CDR3 length equals 15 residues. The CDR3 DNA reads TGCGCCAGCAGCCCCAATTTAAGGCGGGAGAAAAACCTGTTTTTT. It yields the protein CASSPNLRREKNLFF.

The chain carries TRBV4-2 and TRBJ2-1, with TRBD2 identical over 8 bases. V gave up 4 bases and J gave up 6 bases; unmatched junction bases: 23. Germline CDR1 and CDR2: LGHNA and YNFKEQ. This CDR3 has 20 residues. CDR3: CASSRARLAGGDNMVNEQFF. Written as DNA, the CDR3 is TGTGCCAGCAGCCGGGCTAGGCTAGCGGGTGGGGATAATATGGTCAATGAGCAGTTCTTC.